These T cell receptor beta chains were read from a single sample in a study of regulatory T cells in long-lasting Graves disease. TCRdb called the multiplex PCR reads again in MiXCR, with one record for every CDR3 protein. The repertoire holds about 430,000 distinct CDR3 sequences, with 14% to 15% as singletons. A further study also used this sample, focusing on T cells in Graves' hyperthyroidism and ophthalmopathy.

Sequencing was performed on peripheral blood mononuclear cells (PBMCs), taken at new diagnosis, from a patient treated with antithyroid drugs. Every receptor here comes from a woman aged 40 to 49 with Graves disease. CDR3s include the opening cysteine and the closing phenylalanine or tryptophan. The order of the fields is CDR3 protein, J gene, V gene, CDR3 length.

CASSSGLEGAGELFF | TRBJ2-2 | TRBV7-7 | 15
CASTSSGSTDTQYF | TRBJ2-3 | TRBV2 | 14
CASSATDSPQETQYF | TRBJ2-5 | TRBV5-6 | 15
CASNGVSADTQYF | TRBJ2-3 | TRBV2 | 13
CASRHSGLGGRNEQFF | TRBJ2-1 | TRBV11-2 | 16
CASSSPDSLEQYF | TRBJ2-7 | TRBV12-3/TRBV12-4 | 13
CSAFFRGYEQYF | TRBJ2-7 | TRBV20-1 | 12
CASSPGAGESPYEQYF | TRBJ2-7 | TRBV18 | 16
CASRFRTAFHEQYF | TRBJ2-7 | TRBV13 | 14
CASSRLAPGADTQYF | TRBJ2-3 | TRBV12-3/TRBV12-4 | 15
CASSQGLVSGSIETQYF | TRBJ2-5 | TRBV14 | 17
CASSFFGQANTGELFF | TRBJ2-2 | TRBV27 | 16
CASSQVGLYNEQFF | TRBJ2-1 | TRBV14 | 14
CASSKGSLYEQYF | TRBJ2-7 | TRBV7-2 | 13
CASSQGLTEAFF | TRBJ1-1 | TRBV14 | 12
CASSVGMNTEAFF | TRBJ1-1 | TRBV11-3 | 13
CASSLGLGLGDEQFF | TRBJ2-1 | TRBV7-9 | 15
CASSLGQGVREQYF | TRBJ2-7 | TRBV18 | 14
CASRPGQYNEQFF | TRBJ2-1 | TRBV27 | 13
CASSLMFGLAGGIQETQYF | TRBJ2-5 | TRBV7-2 | 19
CAISESGRAANQPQHF | TRBJ1-5 | TRBV10-3 | 16
CASRPGTSGSYEQFF | TRBJ2-1 | TRBV11-2 | 15
CASSLVGDSGNTIYF | TRBJ1-3 | TRBV5-1 | 15
CASSRTGGKFYGYTF | TRBJ1-2 | TRBV12-3/TRBV12-4 | 15
CASSFGTSGSLFYNEQFF | TRBJ2-1 | TRBV12-3/TRBV12-4 | 18
CAISVGGGYNEQFF | TRBJ2-1 | TRBV10-3 | 14